Listed here are 2 T cell receptor beta chains from one sample, sequenced in a study of cytomegalovirus exposure and HLA in healthy donors. Produced via immunoSEQ multiplex PCR; TCRdb's table is partial and in-frame only. The sample shows 80,000 to 95,000 clones, 80% to 95% of them seen only once. The sample consisted of PBMCs. These receptors originate from a woman aged 25 to 45 in good health and CMV-seropositive.

A few counts support this clone. This chain joins TRBV9 and TRBJ2-7; TRBD2 aligns across 8 bases. Germline assignment: CDR1 SGDLS and CDR2 YYNGEE. The junction had 10 bases not matched to a gene; V was cut back by 4 bases and J by 7 bases. The CDR3 is 14 amino acids. CDR3 sequence: CASSLGAGVAEQYF. In DNA form, the CDR3 reads TGTGCCAGCAGCCTTGGAGCGGGAGTCGCGGAGCAGTACTTC.

The V and J genes are TRBV5-1 and TRBJ1-2, with 7 positions matching TRBD1. V lost 0 bases and J lost 3; bases outside the gene matches: 2. Germline CDR1 reads SGHRS; CDR2 reads YFSETQ. CDR3 length: 14 amino acids. The chain's CDR3 is CASSLEGAYYGYTF. The CDR3, as DNA: TGCGCCAGCAGCTTGGAGGGGGCGTACTATGGCTACACCTTC.